A single sample is the source of the 19 T cell receptor beta chains below, sequenced in a study of blood T cell repertoires in COVID-19. Some clones are missing from TCRdb's copy, which holds only in-frame ones; the method was immunoSEQ multiplex PCR. Here the sample spans 150,000 or so clones, roughly four fifths being singletons. The sequencing input was peripheral blood. The receptors derive from a human donor with acute or convalescent COVID-19. The donor label of this sample is uncertain.

The rearrangement uses TRBV7-2 and TRBJ1-3; the match to TRBD1 covers 9 bases. CDR3 size: 16 residues. Germline lookup yields CDR1 SGHTA and CDR2 FQGNSA. The trim removed 5 bases at V and 4 bases at J, leaving 9 bases unmatched. CDR3 residues: CASSRLGQGGGNTIYF. The CDR3 DNA is TGTGCCAGCAGCCGGTTGGGACAGGGCGGAGGAAACACCATATATTTT.

The chain has TRBV18 and TRBJ1-5; 7 bases match TRBD1. The length of the CDR3 is 14 residues. In germline, CDR1 is KGHSH, CDR2 LQKENI. V shed 4 bases, J shed 5 bases, and the junction held 5 bases outside the gene matches. The CDR3: CASSRQGKDQPQHF. CDR3 DNA sequence: TGTGCCAGCTCACGACAGGGCAAGGATCAGCCCCAGCATTTT. Based on the CDR3 plus reference TRBV18 and TRBJ1-5, the full variable domain is NAGVMQNPRHLVRRRGQEARLRCSPMKGHSHVYWYRQLPEEGLKFMVYLQKENIIDESGMPKERFSAEFPKEGPSILRIQQVVRGDSAAYFCASSRQGKDQPQHFGDGTRLSIL.

The V call is TRBV3-1 (or the pseudogene TRBV3-2), the J call TRBJ2-1; 7 bases match TRBD2. The CDR3 loop spans 13 amino acids. Per the germline V gene, CDR1 is LGHDT and CDR2 is YNNKEL (reference sequence). J lost 4 bases, V lost 4 bases, and 1 base had no gene match. CDR3 sequence: CASSLSGYNEQFF. CDR3 coding DNA: TGTGCCAGCAGCCTTAGCGGGTACAATGAGCAGTTCTTC.

J is TRBJ2-2 and V is TRBV11-3; TRBD1 agrees at 7 bases. Germline V gene sequence: CDR1 SGHNT, CDR2 YENEEA. The CDR3 runs to 16 residues. V was pared by 5 bases and J by 2 bases, with 8 bases of the junction left unmatched. The CDR3 sequence is CASSPREGANTGELFF. In DNA, the CDR3 is TGTGCCAGCAGCCCCAGAGAGGGGGCTAACACCGGGGAGCTGTTTTTT.

The CDR3 sequence is CASSRPGGTGELFF. CDR3 DNA: TGTGCCAGCAGCCGACCGGGGGGTACCGGGGAGCTGTTTTTT. This chain uses TRBV7-9 with TRBJ2-2, with 7 bases aligning to TRBD2. Trimming took 5 bases from V and 5 from J; bases not matched to a gene: 5. This CDR3 is built from 14 residues. CDR1 and CDR2 from the germline V gene are SEHNR and FQNEAQ (reference sequence).

The gene calls are TRBV4-1 and TRBJ2-5; 10 bases agree with TRBD1. The CDR3 spans 16 residues. The V gene end was trimmed by 2 bases and the J gene end by 1 base; junction bases not matched to a gene: 4. The V gene's germline CDR1 is MGHRA and CDR2 YSYEKL. The CDR3 protein is CASSQSGTGAQETQYF. CDR3 nucleotide sequence: TGCGCCAGCAGCCAATCCGGGACAGGGGCCCAAGAGACCCAGTACTTC.

The gene calls are TRBV5-1 and TRBJ2-5; 7 nucleotides match TRBD1. Germline CDR1 reads SGHRS; CDR2 reads YFSETQ. Trimming at V came to 2 bases and at J to 0 bases, leaving 1 base not matched to a gene. CDR3 length: 14 amino acids. CDR3 nucleotide sequence: TGCGCCAGCAGCTTAGGACAGGACCAAGAGACCCAGTACTTC. Translating it yields CASSLGQDQETQYF.

This chain links TRBV10-3 with TRBJ1-1; 10 nucleotides line up with TRBD1. CDR3 length equals 17 residues. Per germline, CDR1 ENHRY and CDR2 SYGVKD. The junction had 11 bases not matched to a gene; V was cut back by 3 bases and J by 4 bases. This CDR3 is CAISDRGTGAMATEAFF. The CDR3 coding sequence is TGTGCCATCAGTGACAGGGGGACAGGGGCCATGGCCACTGAAGCTTTCTTT.

The rearrangement links TRBV5-1 to TRBJ2-3, with D hard to call. Germline V CDR1 and CDR2: SGHRS, YFSETQ. This CDR3 is 15 amino acids long. Deletions cut 2 bases from V and 4 bases from J, with 14 bases between. The CDR3 is CASSLATTAADTQYF. CDR3 DNA sequence: TGCGCCAGCAGCTTAGCGACGACTGCGGCAGATACGCAGTATTTT.

The V gene is TRBV7-8, the J gene TRBJ2-7, with TRBD1 matching 7 bases. The CDR3 contains 14 residues. CDR1 is SGHVS and CDR2 is FQNEAQ in the germline V gene. V lost 0 bases, J lost 3 bases, and 2 bases stayed unmatched. The CDR3: CASSLAAGGYEQYF. CDR3 nucleotides: TGTGCCAGCAGCTTAGCGGCAGGGGGCTACGAGCAGTACTTC.

The chain recombines TRBV19 with TRBJ1-5; D remains ambiguous. Trimming shortened V by 3 bases and J by 0 bases, and 9 bases separated the two germline ends. The CDR3 totals 15 residues. Germline-derived CDR1 and CDR2 are LNHDA and SQIVND (reference sequence). The DNA for the CDR3 is TGTGCCAGTAGTATTAACCAGGTTAGCAATCAGCCCCAGCATTTT. Residues: CASSINQVSNQPQHF.

The V call is TRBV30, the J call TRBJ1-1; D not certain. The CDR3 is 15 amino acids. Per germline, CDR1 GTSNPN and CDR2 SVGIG (reference sequence). V lost 4 bases and J lost 1, with 16 bases in between. The CDR3 loop is CAWTSLRAPNTEAFF. CDR3 nucleotide sequence: TGTGCCTGGACCAGCTTGAGGGCGCCGAACACTGAAGCTTTCTTT. Full variable domain (outside the CDR3, taken from reference TRBV30 and TRBJ1-1): SQTIHQWPATLVQPVGSPLSLECTVEGTSNPNLYWYRQAAGRGLQLLFYSVGIGQISSEVPQNLSASRPQDRQFILSSKKLLLSDSGFYLCAWTSLRAPNTEAFFGQGTRLTVV.

V usage is TRBV19 and J usage is TRBJ1-1; D may be TRBD1 (5 bases). This CDR3 has 13 amino acids. Germline loops: CDR1 LNHDA, CDR2 SQIVND (reference sequence). V was shortened by 0 bases and J by 8 bases, with 10 bases between the two germline ends. The DNA for the CDR3 is TGTGCCAGTAGTATAGACAGGGCACAGGAAGCTTTCTTT. Its protein product is CASSIDRAQEAFF.

The rearrangement links TRBV7-8 to TRBJ1-4, with D hard to call. Trimming cost V 3 bases and J 0 bases, with 5 bases left between them. This CDR3 comprises 14 residues. Germline CDR1 is SGHVS and CDR2 is FQNEAQ. Written as DNA, the CDR3 is TGTGCCAGCAGCTTTCCGTCAACTAATGAAAAACTGTTTTTT. Protein sequence: CASSFPSTNEKLFF. Full variable domain (missing parts from reference TRBV7-8 and TRBJ1-4): GAGVSQSPRYKVAKRGQDVALRCDPISGHVSLFWYQQALGQGPEFLTYFQNEAQLDKSGLPSDRFFAERPEGSVSTLKIQRTQQEDSAVYLCASSFPSTNEKLFFGSGTQLSVL.

The chain uses TRBV5-1 and TRBJ1-5, with TRBD1 as a possible D gene (5 bases). In germline, CDR1 is SGHRS, CDR2 YFSETQ. This CDR3 comprises 14 residues. Trimming left V 0 bases short and J 3 bases short, with 7 bases between. As DNA, the CDR3 is TGCGCCAGCAGCTTGGAAGGGGCCAATCAGCCCCAGCATTTT. Translating it yields CASSLEGANQPQHF. Complete variable domain (other parts from reference TRBV5-1 and TRBJ1-5): KAGVTQTPRYLIKTRGQQVTLSCSPISGHRSVSWYQQTPGQGLQFLFEYFSETQRNKGNFPGRFSGRQFSNSRSEMNVSTLELGDSALYLCASSLEGANQPQHFGDGTRLSIL.

The chain employs TRBV7-2 and TRBJ1-1; TRBD1 agrees at 9 bases. V trimming: 1 base; J trimming: 7 bases; junction bases outside the gene matches: 7. Per the germline V gene, CDR1 is SGHTA and CDR2 is FQGNSA. This CDR3 has 15 amino acids. The CDR3 loop reads CASSLEATGGIEAFF. The CDR3 DNA follows: TGTGCCAGCAGCTTAGAGGCGACAGGGGGGATTGAAGCTTTCTTT.

This clone was recorded a few times. V usage is TRBV5-5 and J usage is TRBJ2-3, with a weak D call TRBD1 (5 bases). Trimming left V 0 bases short and J 1 base short, with 6 bases between. This CDR3 has 14 amino acids. Germline CDR1 and CDR2: SGHKS and YYEKEE (reference sequence). The CDR3 is CASSLEGGTDTQYF. The CDR3 DNA sequence: TGTGCCAGCAGCTTGGAAGGGGGCACAGATACGCAGTATTTT.

The CDR3 region is CASSTLTGRGTEAFF. The CDR3 nucleotides read TGTGCCAGCAGTACCTTGACAGGGCGGGGCACTGAAGCTTTCTTT. The rearrangement uses TRBV27 and TRBJ1-1, with 7 bases fitting TRBD1. Germline trimming cut 5 bases from V and 4 bases from J; bases unmatched to any gene: 10. CDR3 size: 15 residues. CDR1 is MNHEY, CDR2 SMNVEV, per germline (reference sequence).

The chain joins TRBV7-2 to TRBJ1-2; tentative D call: TRBD1 (5 bases). V was pared by 11 bases and J by 2 bases, with 9 bases between. The CDR3 is 11 residues long. The germline V gene has CDR1 SGHTA and CDR2 FQGNSA. CDR3 protein: CAGATNYGYTF. The CDR3 DNA follows: TGTGCCGGGGCGACGAACTATGGCTACACCTTC.